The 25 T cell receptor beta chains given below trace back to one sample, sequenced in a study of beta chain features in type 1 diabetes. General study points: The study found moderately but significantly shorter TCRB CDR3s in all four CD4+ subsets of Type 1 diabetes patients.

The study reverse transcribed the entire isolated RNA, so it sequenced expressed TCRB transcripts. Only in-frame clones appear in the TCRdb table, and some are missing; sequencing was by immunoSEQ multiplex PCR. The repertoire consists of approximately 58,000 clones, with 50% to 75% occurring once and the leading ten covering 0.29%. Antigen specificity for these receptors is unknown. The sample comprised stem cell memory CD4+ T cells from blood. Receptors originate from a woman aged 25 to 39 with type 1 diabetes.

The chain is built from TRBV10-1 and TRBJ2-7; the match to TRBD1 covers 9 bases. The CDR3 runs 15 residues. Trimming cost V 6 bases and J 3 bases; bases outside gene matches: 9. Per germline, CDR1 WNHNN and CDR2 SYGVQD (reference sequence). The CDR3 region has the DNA TGCGCCAGCAGCCGGGGACAGGGAGGCTACTACGAGCAGTACTTC. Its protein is CASSRGQGGYYEQYF.

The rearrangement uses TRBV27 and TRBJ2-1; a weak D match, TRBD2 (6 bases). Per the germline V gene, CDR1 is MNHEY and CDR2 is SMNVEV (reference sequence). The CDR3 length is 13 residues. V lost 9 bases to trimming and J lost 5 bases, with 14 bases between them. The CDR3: CASTGLPHNEQFF. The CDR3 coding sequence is TGTGCCAGTACGGGACTCCCCCACAATGAGCAGTTCTTC.

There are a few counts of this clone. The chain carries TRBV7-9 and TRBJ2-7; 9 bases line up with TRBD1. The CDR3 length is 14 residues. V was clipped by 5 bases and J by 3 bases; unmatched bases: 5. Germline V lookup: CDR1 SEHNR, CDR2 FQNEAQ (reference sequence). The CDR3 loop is CASSQQGAGYEQYF. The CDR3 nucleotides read TGTGCCAGCAGCCAACAGGGGGCAGGCTACGAGCAGTACTTC.

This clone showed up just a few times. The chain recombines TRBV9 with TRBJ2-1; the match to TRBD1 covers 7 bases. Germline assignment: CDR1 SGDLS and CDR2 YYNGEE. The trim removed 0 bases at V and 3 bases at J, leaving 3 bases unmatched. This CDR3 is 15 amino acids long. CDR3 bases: TGTGCCAGCAGCGTAGAGGGGGACAGCTACAATGAGCAGTTCTTC. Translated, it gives CASSVEGDSYNEQFF.

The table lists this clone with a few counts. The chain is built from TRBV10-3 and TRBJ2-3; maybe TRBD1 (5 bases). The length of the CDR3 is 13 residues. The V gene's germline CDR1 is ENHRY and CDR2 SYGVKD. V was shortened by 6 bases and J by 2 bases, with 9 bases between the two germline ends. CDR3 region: CAISRQLTDTQYF. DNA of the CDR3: TGTGCCATCAGCCGACAGCTCACAGATACGCAGTATTTT.

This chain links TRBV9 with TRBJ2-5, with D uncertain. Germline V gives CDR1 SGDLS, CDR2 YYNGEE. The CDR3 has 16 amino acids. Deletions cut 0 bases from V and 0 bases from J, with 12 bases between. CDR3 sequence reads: CASSVGLAADQETQYF. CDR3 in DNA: TGTGCCAGCAGCGTAGGTCTTGCGGCCGACCAAGAGACCCAGTACTTC. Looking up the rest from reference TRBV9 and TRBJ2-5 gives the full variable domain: DSGVTQTPKHLITATGQRVTLRCSPRSGDLSVYWYQQSLDQGLQFLIQYYNGEERAKGNILERFSAQQFPDLHSELNLSSLELGDSALYFCASSVGLAADQETQYFGPGTRLLVL.

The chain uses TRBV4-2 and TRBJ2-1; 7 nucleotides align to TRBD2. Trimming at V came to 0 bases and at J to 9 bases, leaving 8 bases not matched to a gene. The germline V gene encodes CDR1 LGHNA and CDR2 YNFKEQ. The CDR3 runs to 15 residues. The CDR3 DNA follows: TGTGCCAGCAGCCAAGACCGGACGGGAGGTGGTGAGCAGTTCTTC. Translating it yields CASSQDRTGGGEQFF.

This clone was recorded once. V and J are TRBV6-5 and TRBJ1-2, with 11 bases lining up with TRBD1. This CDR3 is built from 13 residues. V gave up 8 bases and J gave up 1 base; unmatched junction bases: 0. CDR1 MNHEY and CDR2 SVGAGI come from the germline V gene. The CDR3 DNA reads TGTGCCAGCGGGACAGGGGGTAACTATGGCTACACCTTC. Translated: CASGTGGNYGYTF.

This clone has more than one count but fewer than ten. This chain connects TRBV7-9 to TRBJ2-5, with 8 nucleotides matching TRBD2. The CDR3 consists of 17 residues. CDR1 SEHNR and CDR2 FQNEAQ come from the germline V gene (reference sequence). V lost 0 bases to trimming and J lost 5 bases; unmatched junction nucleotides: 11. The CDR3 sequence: CASSLAIGPGGQETQYF. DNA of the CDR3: TGTGCCAGCAGCTTAGCGATCGGGCCGGGAGGGCAGGAGACCCAGTACTTC.

The CDR3 nucleotides read TGTGCCAGCAGTTCCTCAGGGCGCGATTGGGGCTACACCTTC. It yields the protein CASSSSGRDWGYTF. The V gene is TRBV27, the J gene TRBJ1-2, with D possibly TRBD1 on 5 matching bases. This CDR3 is built from 14 residues. Germline-derived CDR1 and CDR2 are MNHEY and SMNVEV (reference sequence). The germline V and J ends were trimmed by 4 bases and 8 bases, with 17 bases remaining between them.

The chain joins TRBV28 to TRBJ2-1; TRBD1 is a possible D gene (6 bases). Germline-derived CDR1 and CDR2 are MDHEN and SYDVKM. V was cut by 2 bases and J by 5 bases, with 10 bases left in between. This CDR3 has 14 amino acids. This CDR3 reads CASSLADRNNEQFF. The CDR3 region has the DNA TGTGCCAGCAGTTTAGCCGACAGGAACAATGAGCAGTTCTTC.

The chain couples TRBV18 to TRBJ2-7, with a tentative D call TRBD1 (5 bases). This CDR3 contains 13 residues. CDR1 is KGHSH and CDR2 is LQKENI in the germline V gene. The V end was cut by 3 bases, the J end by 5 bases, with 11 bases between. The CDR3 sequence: CASSPGQAHEQYF. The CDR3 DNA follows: TGTGCCAGCTCACCGGGGCAGGCCCACGAGCAGTACTTC. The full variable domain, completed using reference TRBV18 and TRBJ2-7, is NAGVMQNPRHLVRRRGQEARLRCSPMKGHSHVYWYRQLPEEGLKFMVYLQKENIIDESGMPKERFSAEFPKEGPSILRIQQVVRGDSAAYFCASSPGQAHEQYFGPGTRLTVT.

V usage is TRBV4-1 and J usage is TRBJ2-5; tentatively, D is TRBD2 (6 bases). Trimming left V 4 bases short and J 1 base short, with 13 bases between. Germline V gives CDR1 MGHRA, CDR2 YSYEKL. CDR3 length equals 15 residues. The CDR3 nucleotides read TGCGCCAGCAGCCTTATACTAGCCCCCCAAGAGACCCAGTACTTC. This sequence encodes CASSLILAPQETQYF.

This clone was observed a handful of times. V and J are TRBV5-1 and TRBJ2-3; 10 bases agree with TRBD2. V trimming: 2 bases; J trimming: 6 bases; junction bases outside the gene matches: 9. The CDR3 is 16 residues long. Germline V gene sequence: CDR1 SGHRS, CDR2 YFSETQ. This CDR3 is CASSFEASGRVDTQYF. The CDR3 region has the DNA TGCGCCAGCAGCTTCGAGGCTAGCGGGAGAGTGGATACGCAGTATTTT.

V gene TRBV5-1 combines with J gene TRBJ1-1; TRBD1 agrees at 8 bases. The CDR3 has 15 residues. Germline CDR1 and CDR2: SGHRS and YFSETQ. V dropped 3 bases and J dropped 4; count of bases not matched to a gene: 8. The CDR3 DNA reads TGCGCCAGCAGCTCACTACAGGGGGGGGGCACTGAAGCTTTCTTT. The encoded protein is CASSSLQGGGTEAFF.

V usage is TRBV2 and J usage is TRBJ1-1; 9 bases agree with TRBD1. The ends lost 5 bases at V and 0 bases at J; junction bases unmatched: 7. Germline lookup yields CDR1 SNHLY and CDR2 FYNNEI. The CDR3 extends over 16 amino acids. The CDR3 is CASSLTGGFMNTEAFF. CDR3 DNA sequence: TGTGCCAGCAGTCTTACAGGGGGCTTCATGAACACTGAAGCTTTCTTT.

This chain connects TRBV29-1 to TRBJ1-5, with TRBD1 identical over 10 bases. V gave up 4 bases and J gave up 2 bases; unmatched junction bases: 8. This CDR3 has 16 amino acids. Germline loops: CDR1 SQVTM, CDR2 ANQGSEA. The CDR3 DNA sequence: TGCAGCGTTGGATTCGGGACAGGGGCTGGCAATCAGCCCCAGCATTTT. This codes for CSVGFGTGAGNQPQHF.

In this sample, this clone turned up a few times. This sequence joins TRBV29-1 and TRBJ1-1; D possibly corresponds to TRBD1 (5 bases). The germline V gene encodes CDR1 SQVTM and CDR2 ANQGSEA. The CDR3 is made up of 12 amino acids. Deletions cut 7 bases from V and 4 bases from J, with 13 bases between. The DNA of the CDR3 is TGCAGCGGACAGCCGACTAGCACTGAAGCTTTCTTT. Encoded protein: CSGQPTSTEAFF.

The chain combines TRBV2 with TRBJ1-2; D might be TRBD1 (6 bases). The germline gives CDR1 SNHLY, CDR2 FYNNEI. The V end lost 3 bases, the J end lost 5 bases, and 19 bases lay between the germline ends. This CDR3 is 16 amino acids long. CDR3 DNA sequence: TGTGCCAGCAGTGAGGGGGACAATGGGGTGCAGTATGGCTACACCTTC. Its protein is CASSEGDNGVQYGYTF.

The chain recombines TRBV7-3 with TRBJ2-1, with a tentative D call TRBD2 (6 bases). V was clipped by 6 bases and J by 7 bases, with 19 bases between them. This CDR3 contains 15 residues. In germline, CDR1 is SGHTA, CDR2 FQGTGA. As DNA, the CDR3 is TGTGCCAGCAGGAAGACTGGACTATCCCCGAATGAGCAGTTCTTC. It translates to CASRKTGLSPNEQFF.

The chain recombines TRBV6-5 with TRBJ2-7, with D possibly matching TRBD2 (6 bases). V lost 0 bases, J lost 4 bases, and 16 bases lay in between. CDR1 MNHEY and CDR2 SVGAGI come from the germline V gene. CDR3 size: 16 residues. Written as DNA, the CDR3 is TGTGCCAGCAGTTACTCGAATCACTGGGGAGGATACGAGCAGTACTTC. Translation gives CASSYSNHWGGYEQYF.

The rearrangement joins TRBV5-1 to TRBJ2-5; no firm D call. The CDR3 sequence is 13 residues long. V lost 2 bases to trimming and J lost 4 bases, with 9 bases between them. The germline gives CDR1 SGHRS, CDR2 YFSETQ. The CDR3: CASSFTRGETQYF. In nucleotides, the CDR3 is TGCGCCAGCAGCTTTACCCGAGGAGAGACCCAGTACTTC.

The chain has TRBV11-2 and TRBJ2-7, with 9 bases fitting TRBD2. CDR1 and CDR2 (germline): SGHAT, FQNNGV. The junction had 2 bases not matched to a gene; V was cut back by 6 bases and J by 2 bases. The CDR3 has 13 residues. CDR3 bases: TGTGCCAGCAGGACTAGCGGTACCTACGAGCAGTACTTC. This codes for CASRTSGTYEQYF.

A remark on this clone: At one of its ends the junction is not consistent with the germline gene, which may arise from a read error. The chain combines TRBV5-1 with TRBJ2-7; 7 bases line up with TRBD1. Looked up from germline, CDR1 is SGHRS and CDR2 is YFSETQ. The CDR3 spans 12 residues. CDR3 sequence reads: CASSLERDSLSF. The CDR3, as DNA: TGCGCCAGCAGCTTGGAGAGGGACAGCCTAAGCTTC. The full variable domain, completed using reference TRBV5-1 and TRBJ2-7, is KAGVTQTPRYLIKTRGQQVTLSCSPISGHRSVSWYQQTPGQGLQFLFEYFSETQRNKGNFPGRFSGRQFSNSRSEMNVSTLELGDSALYLCASSLERDSLSFGPGTRLTVT.

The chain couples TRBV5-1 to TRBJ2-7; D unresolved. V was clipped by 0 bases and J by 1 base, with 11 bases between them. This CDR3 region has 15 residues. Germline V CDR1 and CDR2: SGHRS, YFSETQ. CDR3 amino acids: CASSLDQVFSYEQYF. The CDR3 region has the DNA TGCGCCAGCAGCTTGGACCAGGTATTTTCCTACGAGCAGTACTTC.